The 15 T cell receptor beta chains reported below all come from one sample, sequenced in a study of T-cell memory formation after mild COVID-19. TCRdb reprocessed the 5' RACE reads via MiXCR and lists one record per CDR3 protein. The repertoire has 350,000 to 450,000 distinct CDR3 sequences, roughly 20% of them found once; the top ten carry about 8.8%. Sequencing was carried out using PBMCs or a T cell subset sorted from them (not recorded which). Receptors were obtained from an adult woman who had mild COVID-19 (a few samples of this study predate the infection). Cell type and time point are not known.

This clonotype appeared a few times. This chain joins TRBV5-1 and TRBJ2-7, with TRBD1 matching over 9 bases. Germline-derived CDR1 and CDR2 are SGHRS and YFSETQ. The CDR3 has 14 residues. J gave up 3 bases and V 7 bases, and 8 bases lay outside the gene matches. CDR3 bases: TGCGCCAGCGGGGCCGGGACAGGGTACTACGAGCAGTACTTC. This gives the protein CASGAGTGYYEQYF.

The genes are TRBV9 and TRBJ1-2; tentative D call: TRBD1 (5 bases). CDR1 SGDLS and CDR2 YYNGEE come from the germline V gene. There are 15 residues in the CDR3. The V and J ends lost 3 bases and 8 bases respectively, with 20 bases between them. DNA for the CDR3: TGTGCCAGCAGCGCCACTTACTCGCGCGGGGACGGCTACACCTTC. Protein sequence: CASSATYSRGDGYTF.

This clonotype was seen just once. V and J are TRBV3-1 and TRBJ2-7; tentatively, D is TRBD1 or TRBD2 (5 bases each). The V and J ends lost 8 bases and 6 bases respectively, with 11 bases between them. Germline V lookup: CDR1 LGHDT, CDR2 YNNKEL (reference sequence). The CDR3 spans 11 residues. The CDR3 spells CASATRGEQYF. Written as DNA, the CDR3 is TGTGCCAGCGCCACTAGGGGCGAGCAGTACTTC.

The sample holds a few counts of this clonotype. The chain uses TRBV5-1 and TRBJ2-7; 8 positions match TRBD2. The CDR3 extends over 14 amino acids. V gave up 0 bases and J gave up 3 bases; unmatched junction bases: 2. Germline CDR1 reads SGHRS; CDR2 reads YFSETQ. CDR3 DNA: TGCGCCAGCAGCTTGGGCGGGGGGCGCTACGAGCAGTACTTC. Translation gives CASSLGGGRYEQYF. Complete variable domain (other parts from reference TRBV5-1 and TRBJ2-7): KAGVTQTPRYLIKTRGQQVTLSCSPISGHRSVSWYQQTPGQGLQFLFEYFSETQRNKGNFPGRFSGRQFSNSRSEMNVSTLELGDSALYLCASSLGGGRYEQYFGPGTRLTVT.

In this sample, this clonotype turned up a few times. The rearrangement links TRBV5-1 to TRBJ1-2; no firm D call. CDR3 size: 14 residues. In germline, CDR1 is SGHRS, CDR2 YFSETQ. V was shortened by 7 bases and J by 8 bases, with 21 bases between the two germline ends. CDR3 nucleotide sequence: TGCGCCAGCGACACCTGGGCCGGGAGTATCGGCTACACCTTC. The encoded protein is CASDTWAGSIGYTF.

This clonotype appeared a few times. The gene calls are TRBV12-3 or TRBV12-4 and TRBJ2-3; 11 nucleotides line up with TRBD2. The CDR3 is made up of 15 amino acids. The V segment lost 4 bases and the J segment 6 bases; nucleotides outside the gene matches: 6. The CDR3 DNA sequence: TGTGCCAGCAGTTCGACTAGCGGGATTTCGGATACGCAGTATTTT. This encodes CASSSTSGISDTQYF.

This clonotype has a handful of counts. The chain couples TRBV2 to TRBJ2-1; 7 bases map to TRBD1. The trim removed 4 bases at V and 9 bases at J, leaving 12 bases unmatched. Germline V gene lookup returns CDR1 SNHLY and CDR2 FYNNEI. CDR3 length: 15 residues. CDR3: CASSVRGQASGEQFF. The CDR3 DNA reads as TGTGCCAGCAGTGTTCGCGGACAGGCATCGGGTGAGCAGTTCTTC.

In its sample, this clonotype was seen a few times. V usage is TRBV7-9 and J usage is TRBJ1-6; weak D call: TRBD1 (6 bases). Germline CDR1 and CDR2: SEHNR and FQNEAQ (reference sequence). The CDR3 runs 15 residues. V shed 5 bases and J shed 5 bases, with 13 bases lying between them. The CDR3 nucleotides read TGTGCCAGCAGCGCGGGGACAACCCATAATTCACCCCTCCACTTT. Translated, it gives CASSAGTTHNSPLHF.

This clonotype showed up just a few times. The chain has TRBV6-5 and TRBJ1-1; 8 positions match TRBD1. The V and J ends lost 5 bases and 0 bases, in that order; junction bases with no gene match: 14. CDR1 is MNHEY and CDR2 is SVGAGI in the germline V gene. This CDR3 is built from 18 residues. The CDR3 reads CASSLGWTGRAMNTEAFF. For the CDR3, the DNA is TGTGCCAGCAGTCTAGGATGGACAGGGAGGGCGATGAACACTGAAGCTTTCTTT.

The CDR3 coding sequence is TGTGCCACCAGTGATTTGACTAGCGGGCACTACAATGAGCAGTTCTTC. Protein product: CATSDLTSGHYNEQFF. The chain recombines TRBV24-1 with TRBJ2-1; 9 bases fit TRBD2. Germline loops: CDR1 KGHDR, CDR2 SFDVKD. J gave up 3 bases and V 0 bases, and 2 bases lay outside the gene matches. This CDR3 region has 16 residues.

This clonotype was seen a few times. This sequence joins TRBV24-1 and TRBJ2-5, with a possible D match to TRBD2 (7 bases). The CDR3 spans 15 residues. V lost 6 bases, J lost 1 base, and 14 bases lay in between. The germline gives CDR1 KGHDR, CDR2 SFDVKD. CDR3 protein: CATSIPGGPQETQYF. CDR3 coding DNA: TGTGCCACCAGTATCCCGGGGGGCCCCCAAGAGACCCAGTACTTC.

The chain uses TRBV4-2 and TRBJ2-7, with 9 nucleotides matching TRBD1. CDR3 size: 16 residues. Germline V CDR1 and CDR2: LGHNA, YNFKEQ. The ends lost 2 bases at V and 4 bases at J; junction bases unmatched: 9. The CDR3 coding sequence is TGTGCCAGCAGCCAACGGACAGGGGCGCCTCGGTACGAGCAGTACTTC. Residues: CASSQRTGAPRYEQYF.

The chain joins TRBV7-2 to TRBJ2-1, with 8 bases identical to TRBD2. Germline CDR1 reads SGHTA; CDR2 reads FQGNSA. V was clipped by 6 bases and J by 8 bases; unmatched bases: 15. The CDR3 extends over 16 amino acids. The CDR3 nucleotides read TGTGCCAGCAGATCGTTACCGGGGGGGTACAAAGATGAGCAGTTCTTC. Translated, it gives CASRSLPGGYKDEQFF.

This sequence joins TRBV18 and TRBJ2-1, with D unresolved. The length of the CDR3 is 13 residues. CDR1 is KGHSH, CDR2 LQKENI, per germline. Trimming removed 3 bases at V and 7 bases at J, with 10 bases between. The CDR3 DNA follows: TGTGCCAGCTCACCCCGGTTGGGGAATGAGCAGTTCTTC. Encoded protein: CASSPRLGNEQFF.

This clonotype has at least ten counts. V usage is TRBV5-4 and J usage is TRBJ2-7, with unresolved D. The V gene's germline CDR1 is SGHNT and CDR2 YYREEE (reference sequence). Trimming took 4 bases from V and 5 from J, leaving 13 bases between them. This CDR3 is built from 13 residues. CDR3 sequence: CASSPSGRDEQYF. CDR3 nucleotide sequence: TGTGCCAGCAGCCCCTCTGGACGGGACGAGCAGTACTTC.